Reported below is one T cell receptor beta chain. Its specificity is unknown. The sample is drawn from a study of T cells in Graves' hyperthyroidism and ophthalmopathy. CDR3 length equals 15 residues. In germline, CDR1 is SGHDT, CDR2 YYEEEE. V was clipped by 0 bases and J by 5 bases; unmatched bases: 5. RNA transcripts were the template for amplifying TCR beta CDR3 regions. A set of HTBI primers served as the primers for a first-round RT-PCR of the TCR CDR3. Each CDR3 protein gets one entry after TCRdb re-called the multiplex PCR reads with MiXCR. The profile shows 330,000 or so distinct CDR3 sequences, 18% of them singletons. General observations from the study: In blood, most of the thyroid clonotypes expanded above 0.001 were also present.

Criteria for exclusion of patients were uncontrolled infection, other autoimmune disease, pregnancy or lactation. V and J are TRBV5-6 and TRBJ2-5; 9 positions match TRBD2. The clonotype originates from a woman aged 35 to 49 with Graves' ophthalmopathy. Specimen: blood. The CDR3 nucleotides read TGTGCCAGCAGCTTGGGGTCTAGCGGGGCGGAGACCCAGTACTTC. Its translation: CASSLGSSGAETQYF.